The T cell receptor beta chain described here comes from a study of blood T cells in healthy people across ages. The use of a sample-barcoded 5' primer and a J-beta primer mix characterized a second PCR of roughly 6 to 12 cycles. TCRdb analysed the 5' RACE reads with MiXCR anew, one entry per CDR3 protein. The sample has about 1.6 million distinct CDR3 sequences; almost 35% are singletons. The length of the CDR3 is 17 residues. The germline V gene has CDR1 DFQATT and CDR2 SNEGSKA (reference sequence). Trimming removed 1 base at V and 2 bases at J, with 19 bases between. Points from the study as a whole: Whereas aged donors had fewer naive CD4+ cells, long-lived donors had more of them and higher diversity.

As for this clonotype: Its antigen is not identified.

The origin of this receptor is a woman aged 25 to 39 in good health. This rearrangement joins TRBV20-1 to TRBJ2-3, with TRBD1 as a possible D gene (6 bases). Sequences were obtained from blood. CDR3 coding DNA: TGCAGTGCTAGAGGAAAGGACAGCGGAGCCCTCACAGATACGCAGTATTTT. Amino acids: CSARGKDSGALTDTQYF.